Presented here are 15 T cell receptor beta chains from one specimen sequenced in a study of regulatory T cells in long-lasting Graves disease. Arm-PCR of CDR3 regions and iRepertoire HTBI primers were used to build TCR beta libraries. TCRdb called the multiplex PCR reads again in MiXCR, with one record for every CDR3 protein. The profile shows fewer than 400,000 distinct CDR3 sequences, about 18% of them singletons. Time point of the sample: newly diagnosed GD, antithyroid drugs for less than 3 months. TCR sequences were obtained from RNA taken from PBMCs. The material sequenced was peripheral blood mononuclear cells (PBMCs), taken at new diagnosis, from a patient treated with antithyroid drugs. The receptors shown here come from a female donor with Graves disease.

Points on this clonotype: This may arise from a read error, as a much more abundant clone is one base away. The V and J genes are TRBV6-1 and TRBJ2-3; TRBD2 might be the D (5 bases). The CDR3 is 14 residues long. V lost 6 bases to trimming and J lost 6 bases, with 16 bases between them. The germline CDR1 and CDR2 sequences are MNHNS and SASEGT. The CDR3 sequence is CASSEDGVVDTQYF. In DNA form, the CDR3 reads TGTGCCAGCAGCGAGGACGGGGTGGTGGATACGCAGTATTTT.

This clonotype has a count of ten or more. J is TRBJ2-3 and V is TRBV20-1; TRBD2 matches 13 bases. The V segment lost 4 bases and the J segment 5 bases; nucleotides outside the gene matches: 9. The CDR3 extends over 16 amino acids. Germline V CDR1 and CDR2: DFQATT, SNEGSKA (reference sequence). The CDR3 is CSAMKLAGGHKDTQYF. The CDR3 coding sequence is TGCAGTGCTATGAAACTAGCGGGAGGGCATAAAGATACGCAGTATTTT.

This chain uses TRBV12-3 or TRBV12-4 with TRBJ1-4, with D uncertain. The CDR3 covers 15 residues. Trimming removed 1 base at V and 7 bases at J, with 13 bases between. CDR3 region: CASSLGIPRGEKLFF. CDR3 in DNA: TGTGCCAGCAGTTTAGGGATCCCTCGAGGTGAAAAACTGTTTTTT.

This clonotype appeared many times. The germline gene is not matched at one end of the junction; a read error may be the cause. This chain links TRBV7-7 with TRBJ2-2, with no clear D. Germline CDR1 reads SSHAT; CDR2 reads FNYEAQ (reference sequence). The CDR3 is made up of 15 amino acids. The DNA for the CDR3 is TGTGCTAGCAGCTTAGATCGGGCTCTCACCGGGGAGCTGTTTTTT. Protein product: CASSLDRALTGELFF.

This clonotype was counted ten times or more. A junction end diverges from the germline sequence, so it may reflect a read error. The chain recombines TRBV12-3 or TRBV12-4 with TRBJ1-5; D possibly corresponds to TRBD1 (5 bases). This CDR3 comprises 15 residues. CDR3 sequence (DNA): TGTGCCAGCAGTTTCTCAGGGAGTGGGAATCGGCCCCAGCATTTT. It codes for CASSFSGSGNRPQHF.

This clonotype occurred a few times. V is TRBV20-1 and J is TRBJ1-5; D possibly corresponds to TRBD1 (5 bases). CDR3 length: 14 amino acids. Germline V CDR1 and CDR2: DFQATT, SNEGSKA (reference sequence). The ends were cut back, 3 bases at V and 1 base at J, with 10 bases in the middle. In nucleotides, the CDR3 is TGCAGTGCTAGTGGGCCAGGGAGCAATCAGCCCCAGCATTTT. It encodes CSASGPGSNQPQHF.

This clonotype was picked up a small number of times. The V gene is TRBV9, the J gene TRBJ2-7, with a tentative D call TRBD2 (5 bases). The germline V and J ends were trimmed by 4 bases and 4 bases, with 18 bases remaining between them. The CDR3 totals 15 residues. Germline CDR1 reads SGDLS; CDR2 reads YYNGEE. The CDR3: CASSSGLHLQYEQYF. The DNA for the CDR3 is TGTGCCAGCAGCTCCGGACTTCACCTCCAATACGAGCAGTACTTC.

There are many counts of this clonotype. In DNA form, the CDR3 reads TGTGCCAGCAGCCCTCGAGACGGTAAACTTAATCAGCCCCAGCATTTT. The encoded protein is CASSPRDGKLNQPQHF. The chain uses TRBV12-3 or TRBV12-4 and TRBJ1-5; D not resolved. CDR3 length: 16 residues. V was cut by 6 bases and J by 4 bases, with 19 bases left in between.

The chain combines TRBV20-1 with TRBJ1-5, with 9 bases lining up with TRBD1. Germline CDR1 reads DFQATT; CDR2 reads SNEGSKA (reference sequence). After removal of 1 base from V and 5 bases from J, the junction contained 9 bases not matched to a gene. The CDR3 is 16 amino acids. The CDR3 here is CSARGHLDRGDQPQHF. CDR3 coding DNA: TGCAGTGCTAGAGGCCACTTGGACAGGGGCGATCAGCCCCAGCATTTT.

This clonotype was seen ten or more times. CDR3 in DNA: TGTGCCAGCAGCTTGTTTGGCTCCAGATACGAGCAGTACTTC. It yields the protein CASSLFGSRYEQYF. The gene calls are TRBV11-2 and TRBJ2-7; D is ambiguous. The CDR3 sequence is 14 residues long. V lost 3 bases and J 4 bases, leaving 13 bases between the germline ends. Germline V lookup: CDR1 SGHAT, CDR2 FQNNGV.

The chain joins TRBV24-1 to TRBJ1-1; a weak D match, TRBD1 (5 bases). The CDR3 is made up of 14 amino acids. Trimming shortened V by 9 bases and J by 3 bases, and 16 bases separated the two germline ends. Germline values: CDR1 KGHDR, CDR2 SFDVKD. The CDR3 coding sequence is TGTGCCACCCGTCCGGCAGGGATGGACACTGAAGCTTTCTTT. It encodes CATRPAGMDTEAFF.

The rearrangement uses TRBV5-1 and TRBJ2-1; a weak D match, TRBD2 (5 bases). This CDR3 region has 13 residues. Trimming removed 0 bases at V and 10 bases at J, with 11 bases between. Germline CDR1 SGHRS, CDR2 YFSETQ. The CDR3: CASSLVLAGEQFF. CDR3 bases: TGCGCCAGCAGCTTGGTCCTAGCTGGCGAGCAGTTCTTC.

This clonotype was seen many times. In DNA form, the CDR3 reads TGTGCCAGCAGGGGAACAGGGTACAATGAGCAGTTCTTC. It specifies CASRGTGYNEQFF. J is TRBJ2-1 and V is TRBV28, with D perhaps TRBD1 (6 bases). The CDR3 covers 13 residues. V lost 6 bases, J lost 4 bases, and 10 bases lay in between. Germline values: CDR1 MDHEN, CDR2 SYDVKM. The variable domain in full, completed from reference TRBV28 and TRBJ2-1, reads DVKVTQSSRYLVKRTGEKVFLECVQDMDHENMFWYRQDPGLGLRLIYFSYDVKMKEKGDIPEGYSVSREKKERFSLILESASTNQTSMYLCASRGTGYNEQFFGPGTRLTVL.

J is TRBJ2-6 and V is TRBV9; D tentatively reads TRBD1 or TRBD2 (5 bases each). Germline V CDR1 and CDR2: SGDLS, YYNGEE. The CDR3 totals 19 residues. With 3 bases removed from V and 0 bases from J, the gap between germline ends came to 19 bases. The CDR3 region is CASSADTPGRNSGANVLTF. The CDR3 bases are TGTGCCAGCAGCGCGGACACCCCGGGACGTAACTCTGGGGCCAACGTCCTGACTTTC.

The chain links TRBV6-2 or TRBV6-3 to TRBJ2-3; TRBD2 matches 10 bases. Germline assignment: CDR1 MNHEY and CDR2 SVGEGT. V dropped 5 bases and J dropped 5; count of bases not matched to a gene: 13. This CDR3 contains 17 residues. CDR3 protein: CASSETGTSAPIDTQYF. The CDR3 nucleotides read TGTGCCAGCAGTGAAACAGGGACTAGCGCCCCAATAGATACGCAGTATTTT.